This T cell receptor (beta chain) was documented in a study of OX40 agonist ivuxolimab in advanced cancers. CDR3 length: 16 residues. Germline CDR1 is SGHKS and CDR2 is YYEKEE (reference sequence). The ends were cut back, 1 base at V and 3 bases at J, with 14 bases in the middle. Produced via immunoSEQ multiplex PCR; TCRdb's table is partial and in-frame only. The sample records about 76,000 clones, around nine tenths being singletons. This specimen was CD4+ or CD8+ T cells sorted from blood, taken in a trial of the OX40 agonist ivuxolimab. The TCR sequence derives from an adult with an advanced solid tumor such as melanoma, head and neck, liver or kidney cancer. This chain uses TRBV5-5 with TRBJ1-5; D gene unclear. CDR3 loop: CASSLSTGWNNQPQHF. The CDR3 nucleotides are TGTGCCAGCAGCTTGTCTACGGGCTGGAACAATCAGCCCCAGCATTTT. Variable domain in full (rest from reference TRBV5-5 and TRBJ1-5): DAGVTQSPTHLIKTRGQQVTLRCSPISGHKSVSWYQQVLGQGPQFIFQYYEKEERGRGNFPDRFSARQFPNYSSELNVNALLLGDSALYLCASSLSTGWNNQPQHFGDGTRLSIL.